The subject of this entry is one TCR beta chain. Its target is not known. The PCR contained 60 Vbeta and 13 Jbeta primers. Only in-frame clones appear in the TCRdb table, and some are missing; sequencing was by immunoSEQ multiplex PCR. The sample totals more than 95,000 clones. These data belong to a study of cytomegalovirus exposure and HLA in healthy donors. The germline gives CDR1 SGHRS, CDR2 YFSETQ. The CDR3 extends over 15 amino acids. The V gene lost 0 bases and the J gene lost 6 bases, with 16 bases spanning the gap. Study observations and caveats: With DRB1 most and HLA-C fewest, TCR association rates differed between HLA loci in a later analysis. In an earlier analysis, about 90% or about 30%: the productive usage of most TCR beta V segments.

The rearrangement joins TRBV5-1 to TRBJ2-7; D is undetermined. Material for sequencing was PBMCs. The sequence came from a man between 35 and 55 years old in good health and CMV-seronegative. In nucleotides, the CDR3 is TGCGCCAGCAGCTTGGAATGGTCTAGACTTCGCGAGCAGTACTTC. Translated: CASSLEWSRLREQYF.